Listed below are T cell receptor beta chains from one sample, sequenced in a study of cytomegalovirus exposure and HLA in healthy donors. Only in-frame clones appear in the TCRdb table, and some are missing; sequencing was by immunoSEQ multiplex PCR. The table lists hundreds of thousands of clones, 76% of them singletons. The sample was PBMCs. Receptors originate from a man between 18 and 29 years old in good health and CMV-seronegative. Each CDR3 is given with its conserved first and last residue. D genes are given only for firm matches. Only part of the rows carry a size: once, few, many, or a class if the clone is expanded.

-,TRBJ1-1,TRBV2,TRBD1,CASNRGLTEAFF,TGTGCCAGCAACAGGGGCCTGACTGAAGCTTTCTTT
-,TRBJ1-1,TRBV6-1,-,CASSADSLRDTEAFF,TGTGCCAGCAGTGCGGACAGCTTAAGGGACACTGAAGCTTTCTTT
-,TRBJ2-3,TRBV5-1,TRBD1,CASTHRDSSTDTQYF,TGCGCCAGCACCCATCGGGACAGTAGCACAGATACGCAGTATTTT
-,TRBJ1-1,TRBV5-1,TRBD1,CASSFTGVANTEAFF,TGCGCCAGCAGCTTCACAGGGGTGGCGAACACTGAAGCTTTCTTT
few,TRBJ2-7,TRBV5-1,TRBD2,CASSLYLAGDYEQYF,TGCGCCAGCAGCTTGTATTTAGCGGGAGACTACGAGCAGTACTTC
-,TRBJ2-7,TRBV7-6,-,CASSLVQGRTYEQYF,TGTGCCAGCAGCTTAGTGCAGGGAAGAACCTACGAGCAGTACTTC
-,TRBJ2-3,TRBV5-6,-,CASSRGTDTQYF,TGTGCCAGCAGCCGGGGCACAGATACGCAGTATTTT
-,TRBJ1-2,TRBV11-2,TRBD1,CASSWGTGNYGYTF,TGTGCCAGCAGCTGGGGGACAGGGAACTATGGCTACACCTTC
-,TRBJ2-2,TRBV7-3,-,CASSLNIAGGGGELFF,TGTGCCAGCAGCTTAAATATCGCCGGGGGTGGCGGGGAGCTGTTTTTT
once,TRBJ1-2,TRBV6-1,-,CASSSGTAGYGYTF,TGTGCCAGCAGTTCCGGGACGGCGGGATATGGCTACACCTTC
-,TRBJ1-1,TRBV7-9,-,CASRAGEWWNTEAFF,TGTGCCAGCAGGGCGGGAGAATGGTGGAACACTGAAGCTTTCTTT
-,TRBJ1-2,TRBV2,-,CASTWGGTERIQAYGYTF,TGTGCCAGCACCTGGGGGGGGACGGAGCGGATTCAGGCCTATGGCTACACCTTC
-,TRBJ1-5,TRBV7-6,-,CASSLATDFDNNQPQHF,TGTGCCAGCAGCTTAGCGACAGACTTCGATAATAATCAGCCCCAGCATTTT
-,TRBJ1-5,TRBV28,-,CASRDLGYSNQPQHF,TGTGCCAGCAGGGACTTGGGCTATAGCAATCAGCCCCAGCATTTT
-,TRBJ1-1,TRBV5-1,TRBD1,CASRRQGTNTEAFF,TGCGCCAGCCGAAGACAGGGGACAAACACTGAAGCTTTCTTT
-,TRBJ2-1,TRBV7-3,TRBD2,CASSLGRSGRYNEQFF,TGTGCCAGCAGCTTAGGTCGTAGCGGGAGATACAATGAGCAGTTCTTC
-,TRBJ2-5,TRBV5-1,TRBD2,CASSKTSGTYQETQYF,TGCGCCAGCAGCAAAACAAGCGGGACCTACCAAGAGACCCAGTACTTC
-,TRBJ2-6,TRBV5-6,-,CASSLYRVRRFSGANVLTF,TGTGCCAGCAGCTTGTACAGGGTGAGGCGGTTCTCTGGGGCCAACGTCCTGACTTTC
-,TRBJ2-1,TRBV10-2,TRBD2,CASTGTKGAYNEQFF,TGCGCCAGCACGGGGACTAAGGGCGCCTACAATGAGCAGTTCTTC
-,TRBJ1-2,TRBV30,-,CAWSAGTCGYTF,TGTGCCTGGAGTGCCGGGACTTGTGGCTACACCTTC
-,TRBJ1-1,TRBV6-4,-,CASTPRPEAFF,TGTGCCAGCACCCCTAGGCCTGAAGCTTTCTTT
-,TRBJ2-1,TRBV7-7,TRBD2,CASSLTVGLAGVNEQFF,TGTGCTAGCAGCCTGACTGTCGGACTAGCGGGAGTCAATGAGCAGTTCTTC
-,TRBJ2-1,TRBV18,-,CASSPPSYAYNEQFF,TGTGCCAGCTCACCCCCCAGTTATGCCTACAATGAGCAGTTCTTC
once,TRBJ1-1,TRBV7-3,-,CASSSTGSTEAFF,TGTGCCAGCAGCTCTACAGGATCCACTGAAGCTTTCTTT
few,TRBJ2-1,TRBV5-1,TRBD2,CASSLGLATYNEQFF,TGCGCCAGCAGCCTGGGACTAGCGACCTACAATGAGCAGTTCTTC
-,TRBJ2-7,TRBV5-1,TRBD1,CASSLAGGYYEQYF,TGCGCCAGCAGCTTGGCAGGGGGCTACTACGAGCAGTACTTC
-,TRBJ2-7,TRBV19,-,CASAGGPTGEQYF,TGTGCCAGTGCCGGCGGGCCCACGGGCGAGCAGTACTTC
-,TRBJ1-4,TRBV2,-,CASLRERANEKLFF,TGTGCCAGCCTACGGGAGCGAGCTAATGAAAAACTGTTTTTT
-,TRBJ2-1,TRBV2,TRBD2,CASSDGTSGTNNEQFF,TGTGCCAGCAGTGATGGGACTAGCGGGACAAACAATGAGCAGTTCTTC